This entry features one T cell receptor beta chain sequence. The V end was cut by 1 base, the J end by 2 bases, with 11 bases between. This CDR3 comprises 16 residues. Germline CDR1 reads LGHNA; CDR2 reads YNFKEQ. PCR employed 60 Vbeta and 13 Jbeta primers. Clones were read by immunoSEQ multiplex PCR, and TCRdb kept only the in-frame ones, dropping some. The data hold 80,000 to 95,000 clones, with roughly 71% observed a single time. This sample is drawn from a study of cytomegalovirus exposure and HLA in healthy donors. The TCR comes from a woman younger than 35 in good health and CMV-seropositive. Sequenced material: PBMCs. This chain links TRBV4-2 with TRBJ2-2, with TRBD2 as a possible D gene (6 bases). Here the CDR3 DNA reads TGTGCCAGCAGCCAAGGTTACGGGGGAAACACCGGGGAGCTGTTTTTT. Residues: CASSQGYGGNTGELFF.